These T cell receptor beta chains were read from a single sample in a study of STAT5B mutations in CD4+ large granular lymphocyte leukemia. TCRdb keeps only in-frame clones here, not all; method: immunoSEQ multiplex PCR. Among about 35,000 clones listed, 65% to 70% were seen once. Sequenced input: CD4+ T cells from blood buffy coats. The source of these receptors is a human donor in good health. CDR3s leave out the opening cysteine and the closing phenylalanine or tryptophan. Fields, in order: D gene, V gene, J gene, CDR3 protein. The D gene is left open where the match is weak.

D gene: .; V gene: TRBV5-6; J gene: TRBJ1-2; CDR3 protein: ASSLRSVNYGYT
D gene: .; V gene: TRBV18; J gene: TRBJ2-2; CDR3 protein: ASSQENTGELF
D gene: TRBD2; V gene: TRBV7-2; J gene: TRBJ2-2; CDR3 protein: ASSLRTSGVPSVTGELF
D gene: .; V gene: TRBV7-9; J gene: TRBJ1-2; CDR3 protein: ASSPSGGYGYT
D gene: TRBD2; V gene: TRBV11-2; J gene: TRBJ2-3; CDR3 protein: ASSPLRLAGVTDTQY
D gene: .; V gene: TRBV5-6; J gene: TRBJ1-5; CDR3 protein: ASSLGSNQPQH
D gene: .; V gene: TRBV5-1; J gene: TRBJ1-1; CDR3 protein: ASSLAGSTEAF
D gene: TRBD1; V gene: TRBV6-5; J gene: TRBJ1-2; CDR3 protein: ASSYSGQGTNYGYT
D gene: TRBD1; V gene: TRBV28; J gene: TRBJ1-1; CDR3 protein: ASSPPDRANTEAF
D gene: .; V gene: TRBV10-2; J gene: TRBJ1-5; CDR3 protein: ASSDALPGQPQH
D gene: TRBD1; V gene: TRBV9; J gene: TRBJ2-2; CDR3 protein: ASSRTGVVTGELF
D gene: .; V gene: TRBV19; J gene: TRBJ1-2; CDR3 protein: ASRTPGVTIRDYGYT
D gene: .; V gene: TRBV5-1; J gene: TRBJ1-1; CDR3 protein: ASAGEIEAF
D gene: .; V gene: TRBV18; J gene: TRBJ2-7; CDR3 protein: ASSPSRSSYEQY
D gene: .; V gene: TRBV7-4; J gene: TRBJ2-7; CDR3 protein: ASSARTDIASSVEQY
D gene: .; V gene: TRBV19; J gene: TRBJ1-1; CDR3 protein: ASSIGDQGGSAF
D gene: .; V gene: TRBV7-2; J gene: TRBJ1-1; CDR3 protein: ASSLGGVGTEAF
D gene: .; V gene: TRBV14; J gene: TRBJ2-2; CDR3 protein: ASSPLLGRAGTGELF
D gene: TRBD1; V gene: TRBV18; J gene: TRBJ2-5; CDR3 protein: ASSLRGSQETQY
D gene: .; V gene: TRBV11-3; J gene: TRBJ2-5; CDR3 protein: ASSRRETQY
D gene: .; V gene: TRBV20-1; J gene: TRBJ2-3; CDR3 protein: SARDFDTQY
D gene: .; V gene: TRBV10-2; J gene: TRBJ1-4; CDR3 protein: ASGPTSTNEKLF